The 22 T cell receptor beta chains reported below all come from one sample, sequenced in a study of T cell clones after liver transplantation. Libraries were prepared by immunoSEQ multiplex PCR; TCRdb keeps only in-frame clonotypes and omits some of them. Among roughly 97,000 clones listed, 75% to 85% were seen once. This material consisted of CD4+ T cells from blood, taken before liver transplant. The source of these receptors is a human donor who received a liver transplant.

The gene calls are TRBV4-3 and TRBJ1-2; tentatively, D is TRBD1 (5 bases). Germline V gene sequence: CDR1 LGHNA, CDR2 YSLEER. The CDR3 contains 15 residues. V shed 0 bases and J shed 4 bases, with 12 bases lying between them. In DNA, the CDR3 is TGCGCCAGCAGCCAAGATTATGAGGGGCGCTATGGCTACACCTTC. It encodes CASSQDYEGRYGYTF.

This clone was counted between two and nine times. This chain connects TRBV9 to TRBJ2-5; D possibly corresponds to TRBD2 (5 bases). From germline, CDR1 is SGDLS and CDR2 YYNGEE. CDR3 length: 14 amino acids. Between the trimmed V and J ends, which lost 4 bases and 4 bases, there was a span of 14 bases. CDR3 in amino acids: CASSRGSTGETQYF. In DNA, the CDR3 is TGTGCCAGCAGCCGGGGAAGCACGGGAGAGACCCAGTACTTC.

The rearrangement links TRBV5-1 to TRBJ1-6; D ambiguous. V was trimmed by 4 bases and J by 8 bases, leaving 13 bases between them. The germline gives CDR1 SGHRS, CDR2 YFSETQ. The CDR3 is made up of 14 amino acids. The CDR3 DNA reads TGCGCCAGCAGCCTAGGGTTTTTCGATTCACCCCTCCACTTT. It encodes CASSLGFFDSPLHF.

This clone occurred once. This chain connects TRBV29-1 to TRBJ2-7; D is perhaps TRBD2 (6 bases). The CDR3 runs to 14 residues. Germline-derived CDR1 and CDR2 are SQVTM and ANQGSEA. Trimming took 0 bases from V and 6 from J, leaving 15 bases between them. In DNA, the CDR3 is TGCAGCGTTGAAGATCAGGGACTCCGGGGCGAGCAGTACTTC. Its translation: CSVEDQGLRGEQYF.

The CDR3 spells CASSDRGLTEAFF. CDR3 nucleotides: TGTGCCAGCAGTGACAGGGGGCTCACTGAAGCTTTCTTT. This chain links TRBV27 with TRBJ1-1, with 10 bases identical to TRBD1. Germline lookup yields CDR1 MNHEY and CDR2 SMNVEV (reference sequence). After removal of 5 bases from V and 4 bases from J, the junction contained 1 base not matched to a gene. This CDR3 is built from 13 residues.

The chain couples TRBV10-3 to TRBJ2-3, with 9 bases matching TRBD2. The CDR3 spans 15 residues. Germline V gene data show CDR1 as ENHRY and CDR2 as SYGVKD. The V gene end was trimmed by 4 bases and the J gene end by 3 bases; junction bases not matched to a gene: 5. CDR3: CAISVSGGITDTQYF. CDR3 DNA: TGTGCCATCAGTGTCAGCGGGGGGATTACAGATACGCAGTATTTT.

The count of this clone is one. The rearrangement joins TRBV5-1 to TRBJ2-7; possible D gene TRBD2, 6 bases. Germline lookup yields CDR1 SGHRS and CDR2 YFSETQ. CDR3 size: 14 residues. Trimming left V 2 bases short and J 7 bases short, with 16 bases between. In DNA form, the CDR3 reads TGCGCCAGCAGCTTACCATTGGAGGCGGGAGAGCAGTACTTC. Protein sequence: CASSLPLEAGEQYF. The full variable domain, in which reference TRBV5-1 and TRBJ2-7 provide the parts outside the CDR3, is KAGVTQTPRYLIKTRGQQVTLSCSPISGHRSVSWYQQTPGQGLQFLFEYFSETQRNKGNFPGRFSGRQFSNSRSEMNVSTLELGDSALYLCASSLPLEAGEQYFGPGTRLTVT.

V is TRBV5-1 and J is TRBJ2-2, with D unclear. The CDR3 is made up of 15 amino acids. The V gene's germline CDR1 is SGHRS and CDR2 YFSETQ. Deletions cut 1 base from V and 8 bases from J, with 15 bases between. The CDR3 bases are TGCGCCAGCAGCTTGTACTTGGGTGAAAGGGGGGAGCTGTTTTTT. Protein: CASSLYLGERGELFF.

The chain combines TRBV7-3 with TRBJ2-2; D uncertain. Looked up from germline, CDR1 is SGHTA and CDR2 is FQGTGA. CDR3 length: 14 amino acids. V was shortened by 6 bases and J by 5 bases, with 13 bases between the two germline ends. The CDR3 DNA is TGTGCCAGCAGTCAAGTGACCTTGACCGGGGAGCTGTTTTTT. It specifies CASSQVTLTGELFF.

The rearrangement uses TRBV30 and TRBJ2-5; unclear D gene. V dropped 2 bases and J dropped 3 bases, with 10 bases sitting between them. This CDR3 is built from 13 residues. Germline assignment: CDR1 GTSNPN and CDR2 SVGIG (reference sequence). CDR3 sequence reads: CAWSSTLKETQYF. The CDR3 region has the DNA TGTGCCTGGAGTTCGACGCTAAAAGAGACCCAGTACTTC.

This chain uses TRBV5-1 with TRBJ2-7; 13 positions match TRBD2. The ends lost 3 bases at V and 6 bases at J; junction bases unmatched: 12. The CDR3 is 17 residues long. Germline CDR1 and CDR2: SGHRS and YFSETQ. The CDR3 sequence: CASSSGFGGTSGTEQYF. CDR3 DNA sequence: TGCGCCAGCAGCTCGGGATTTGGGGGGACTAGCGGGACCGAGCAGTACTTC.

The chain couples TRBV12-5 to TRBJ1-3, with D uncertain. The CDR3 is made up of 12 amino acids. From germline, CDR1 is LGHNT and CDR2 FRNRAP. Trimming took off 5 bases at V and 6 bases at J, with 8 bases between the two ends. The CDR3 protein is CASGGGLNTIYF. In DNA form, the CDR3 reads TGTGCTAGTGGTGGAGGACTAAACACCATATATTTT.

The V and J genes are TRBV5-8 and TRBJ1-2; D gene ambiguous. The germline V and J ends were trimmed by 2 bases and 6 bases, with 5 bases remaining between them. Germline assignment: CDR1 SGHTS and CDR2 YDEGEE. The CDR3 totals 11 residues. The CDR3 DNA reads TGTGCCAGCAGCTTTCGGGATGGCTACACCTTC. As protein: CASSFRDGYTF.

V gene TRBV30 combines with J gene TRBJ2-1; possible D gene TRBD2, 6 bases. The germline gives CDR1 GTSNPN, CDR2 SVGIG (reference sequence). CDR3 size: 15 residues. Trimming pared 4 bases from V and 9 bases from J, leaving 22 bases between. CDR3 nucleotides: TGTGCCTGGATCGGGGCTGGTAGGCGGGAAACTGAGCAGTTCTTC. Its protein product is CAWIGAGRRETEQFF.

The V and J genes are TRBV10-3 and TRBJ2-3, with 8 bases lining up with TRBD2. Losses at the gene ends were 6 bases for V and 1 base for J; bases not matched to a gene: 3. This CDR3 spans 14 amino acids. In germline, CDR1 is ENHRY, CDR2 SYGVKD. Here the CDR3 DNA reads TGTGCCATCAGGGGACTAGTGGGCACAGATACGCAGTATTTT. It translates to CAIRGLVGTDTQYF.

CDR3 amino acids: CASSQEGGLGSGRLYEQYF. The CDR3 DNA sequence: TGTGCCAGCAGCCAAGAAGGGGGATTAGGTAGCGGGAGGTTGTACGAGCAGTACTTC. The rearrangement uses TRBV4-2 and TRBJ2-7; 10 bases are shared with TRBD2. V lost 0 bases and J lost 4; bases outside the gene matches: 15. Germline-derived CDR1 and CDR2 are LGHNA and YNFKEQ. The CDR3 covers 19 residues.

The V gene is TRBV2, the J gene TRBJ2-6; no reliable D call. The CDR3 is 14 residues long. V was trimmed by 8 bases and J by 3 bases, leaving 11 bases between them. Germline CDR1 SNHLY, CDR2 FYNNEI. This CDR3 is CASSNGFGANVLTF. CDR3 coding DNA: TGTGCCAGCTCGAATGGCTTTGGGGCCAACGTCCTGACTTTC. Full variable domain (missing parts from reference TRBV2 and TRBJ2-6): EPEVTQTPSHQVTQMGQEVILRCVPISNHLYFYWYRQILGQKVEFLVSFYNNEISEKSEIFDDQFSVERPDGSNFTLKIRSTKLEDSAMYFCASSNGFGANVLTFGAGSRLTVL.

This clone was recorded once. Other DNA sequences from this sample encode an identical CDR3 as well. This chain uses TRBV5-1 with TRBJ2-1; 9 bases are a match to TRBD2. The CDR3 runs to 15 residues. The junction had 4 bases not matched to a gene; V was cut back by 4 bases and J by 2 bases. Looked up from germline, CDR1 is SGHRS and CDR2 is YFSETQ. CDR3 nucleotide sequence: TGCGCCAGCAGCCCGGGACTAGCTACCTACAATGAGCAGTTCTTC. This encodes CASSPGLATYNEQFF.

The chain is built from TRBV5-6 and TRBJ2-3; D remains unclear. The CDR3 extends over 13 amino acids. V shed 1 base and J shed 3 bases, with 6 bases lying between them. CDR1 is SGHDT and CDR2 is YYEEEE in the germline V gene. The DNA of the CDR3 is TGTGCCAGCAGCTTGAAGGGTACAGATACGCAGTATTTT. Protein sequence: CASSLKGTDTQYF.

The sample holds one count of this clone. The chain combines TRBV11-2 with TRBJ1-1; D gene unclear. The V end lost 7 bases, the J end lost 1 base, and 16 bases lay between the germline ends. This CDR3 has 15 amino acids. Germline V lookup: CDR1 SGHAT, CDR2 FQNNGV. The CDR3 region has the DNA TGTGCCAGCACCGTCGGGTCGCCCGAGAACACTGAAGCTTTCTTT. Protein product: CASTVGSPENTEAFF.

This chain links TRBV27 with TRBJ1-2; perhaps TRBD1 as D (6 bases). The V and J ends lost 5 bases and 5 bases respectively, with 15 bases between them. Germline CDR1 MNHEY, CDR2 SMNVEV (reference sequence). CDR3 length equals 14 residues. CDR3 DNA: TGTGCCAGCAGTCCGCCAGGGGTCGGTTATGGCTACACCTTC. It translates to CASSPPGVGYGYTF.

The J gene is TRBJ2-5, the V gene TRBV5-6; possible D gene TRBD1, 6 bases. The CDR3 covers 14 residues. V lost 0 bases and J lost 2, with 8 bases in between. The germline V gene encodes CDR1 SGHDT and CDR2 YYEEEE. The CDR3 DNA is TGTGCCAGCAGCTTGGGTCAGGGGCAAGAGACCCAGTACTTC. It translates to CASSLGQGQETQYF.